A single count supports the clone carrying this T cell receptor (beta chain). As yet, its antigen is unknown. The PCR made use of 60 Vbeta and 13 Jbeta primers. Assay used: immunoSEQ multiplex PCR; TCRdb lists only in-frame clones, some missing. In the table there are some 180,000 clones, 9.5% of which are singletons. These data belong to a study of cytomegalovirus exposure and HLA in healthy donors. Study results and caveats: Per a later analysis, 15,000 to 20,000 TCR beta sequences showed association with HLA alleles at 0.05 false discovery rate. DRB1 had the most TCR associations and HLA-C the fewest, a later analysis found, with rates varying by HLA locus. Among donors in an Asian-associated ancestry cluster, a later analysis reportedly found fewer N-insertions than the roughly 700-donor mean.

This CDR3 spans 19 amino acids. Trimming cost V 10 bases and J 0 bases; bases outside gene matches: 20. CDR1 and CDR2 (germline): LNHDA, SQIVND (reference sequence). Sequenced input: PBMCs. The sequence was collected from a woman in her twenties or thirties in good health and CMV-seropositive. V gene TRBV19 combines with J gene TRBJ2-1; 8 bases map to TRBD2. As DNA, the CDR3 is TGTGCCATTGGAGGGCGACTAAGCGGGAGCGCAAGCTCCTACAATGAGCAGTTCTTC. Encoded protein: CAIGGRLSGSASSYNEQFF.